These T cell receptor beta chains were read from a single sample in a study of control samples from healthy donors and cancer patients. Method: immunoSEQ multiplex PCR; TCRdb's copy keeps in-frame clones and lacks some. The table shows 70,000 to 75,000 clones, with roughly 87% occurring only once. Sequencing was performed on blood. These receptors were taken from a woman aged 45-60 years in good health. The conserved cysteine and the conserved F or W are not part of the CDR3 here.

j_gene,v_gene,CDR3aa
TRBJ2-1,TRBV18,ASSPPGGRNEQF
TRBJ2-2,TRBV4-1,ASSQGSQAPTGELF
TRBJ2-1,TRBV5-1,ASSLAGSRYNEQF
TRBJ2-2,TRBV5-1,ASSPTYTGELF
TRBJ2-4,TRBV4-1,ASSQPEGQLTKNIQY
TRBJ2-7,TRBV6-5,ASRILDRDPYEQY
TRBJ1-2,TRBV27,ASSLSGGIPYGYT
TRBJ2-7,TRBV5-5,ASSLSPGGRVTYEQY
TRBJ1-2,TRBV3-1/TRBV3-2,ASSQDVRDAGGYT
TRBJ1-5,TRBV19,ASSWQGHQPQH
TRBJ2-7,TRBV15,ATSRAQGRGNEQY